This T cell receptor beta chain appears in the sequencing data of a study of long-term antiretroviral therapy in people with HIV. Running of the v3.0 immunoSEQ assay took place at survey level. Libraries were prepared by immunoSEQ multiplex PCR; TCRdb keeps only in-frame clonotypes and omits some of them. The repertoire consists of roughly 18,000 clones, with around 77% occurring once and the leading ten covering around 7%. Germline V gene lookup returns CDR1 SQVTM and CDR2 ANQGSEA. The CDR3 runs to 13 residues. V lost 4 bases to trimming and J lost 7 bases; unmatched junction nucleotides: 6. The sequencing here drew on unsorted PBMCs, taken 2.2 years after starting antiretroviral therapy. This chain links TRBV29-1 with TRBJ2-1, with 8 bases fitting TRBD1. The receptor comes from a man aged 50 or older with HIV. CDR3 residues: CSVARTGTNEQFF. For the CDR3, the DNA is TGCAGCGTTGCAAGGACAGGGACAAATGAGCAGTTCTTC.